What follows is one TCR beta chain and its context. The antigen it binds to is not known. Within one base of it there is no much larger clone, and no base qualities were kept. The library was generated by the immunoSEQ multiplex PCR assay. For the multiplex PCR, a mixture combining 60 forward primers for TCR Vbeta segments and 13 reverse primers for TCR Jbeta segments was used. Amplification of the CDR3 region of rearranged TCR beta genes was performed with a multiplex PCR assay on genomic DNA. The amplified TCR beta libraries were sequenced on the Illumina HiSeq System as 87-base-pair reads. In the authors' own workflow: Across the 600 to 700 repertoires, a later analysis counted approximately 75 million unique TCR beta chains, roughly 11 million of which were shared by at least two donors. Raw reads were error-corrected and collapsed into unique sequences by a nearest-neighbor algorithm in which closely related sequences were merged to remove PCR and sequencing errors. Alignment of CDR3 sequences to IMGT reference sequences was used to assign V, D and J gene segments. Each retained sequence needed at least a six-nucleotide match to both a V gene segment and a J gene segment. Rearrangements were classified as productive when the CDR3 lacked stop codons and remained in frame with V and J, and all other rearrangements were classified as non-productive. CDR3 was defined by IMGT convention, running from the second conserved V-encoded cysteine to the conserved J-encoded phenylalanine. Sequences without an unambiguous match to a single V gene segment were excluded from the earlier analysis of 450 to 650 of the donors. In an earlier analysis of 450 to 700 of the donors, V segments were called functional above 56.7% productive rearrangements and were called segregating when the between-donor standard deviation exceeded 5%. To diagnose cytomegalovirus status from the catalog of TCR beta chain sequences, a statistical classification framework was built. A later analysis assigned V and J genes by comparing TCR nucleotide sequences with IMGT/GENE-DB human TR gene sequences. In a later analysis, CDR3 sequences and most-parsimonious VDJ recombination scenarios were assigned using the TCRdist pipeline. In a later analysis, each TCR beta chain was defined by its CDR3 amino acid sequence together with its V-gene family, and reads lacking a unique V-gene family were excluded. As a way to deal with suspected cross-contamination and a sequencing artifact, a later analysis dropped over 550 nucleotide sequences that were highly shared and had low generation probability. In a later analysis, a clonal expansion index was calculated for each public chain from normalized within-repertoire ranks of inferred template counts. A later analysis computed generation probabilities with a VDJ recombination model fitted to out-of-frame rearrangements, and checked the results against IGoR. A later analysis scored TCR-TCR, TCR-HLA and TCR-CMV co-occurrence with hypergeometric tests, applying a repertoire-size bias correction to TCR pairs. In a later analysis, false discovery rates were estimated by permuting HLA or CMV assignments 20 times. In a later analysis, co-occurring TCRs were grouped using DBSCAN, with TCRdist sequence similarity added in when clustering inside HLA-allele-positive subsets. Repertoires with fewer than 30,000 or more than 120,000 public chains were left out of co-occurrence clustering, as were about 5 repertoires with anomalous nucleotide sharing. This immuneACCESS table, as held by TCRdb, lists in-frame sequences with V and J called but not all clones. Of the missing ones, under half trace to an unresolved V gene in checked studies; the others have no known cause. That table furnishes V, J and clone size, whereas the DNA furnished D and trimming. This sample is represented by some 250,000 clones; 80% to 85% of them were singletons. Almost 8% of the sample is held by the ten biggest clonotypes.

These data belong to a study of cytomegalovirus exposure and HLA in healthy donors (dated by TCRdb to 2016 to 2017). As for the study more broadly: In an earlier analysis of some 550 of the donors, 276 Gb of sequence data and just under 120 million unique TCR beta sequences from some 170 million T cells were reported. The study aimed to test whether signatures of past pathogen exposure could be identified by cataloging public T cell receptors. The genetic ancestry cluster associated with self-reported Caucasian donors included 65% to 90% of the approximately 410 genotyped donors. Because of strong linkage in the cohort, a handful of DR-DQ haplotypes were treated as single units for association and clustering. Donor age, sex, ethnicity and CMV serostatus were collected together with the repertoire data. Every repertoire in the discovery cohort had been generated on one and the same sequencing platform. A later genetic analysis used genome-wide SNP genotypes for about 65% of the 666 donors, treating that subset as a discovery cohort. Among under 450 genotyped donors of the cohort, an average of approximately 230,000 unique TCR beta nucleotide sequences were sequenced per donor, roughly 18% of them non-productive. To decide whether each TCR beta V gene segment behaved as functional or pseudogenic, an earlier analysis of some 540 of the donors relied on high-throughput TCR beta sequencing. The number of donors typed differed by locus, with about 629-630 for A, B, C, DRB1 and DQB1, around 560 for DQA1, over 600 for DPA1, and roughly 450 for DPB1. To predict cytomegalovirus infection status, the study combined high-throughput TCR immunosequencing, statistical association of individual TCRs with disease status, and machine learning. The study profiled the T cell repertoires of hundreds of subjects by immunosequencing and related them to cytomegalovirus serostatus. An early release covering roughly 600 HLA-typed donors comprised roughly 300 gigabases of sequencing data and around 80 million unique TCR sequences. HLA typing covered class I and class II loci at four-digit resolution. In a later analysis, previously published TCR beta repertoires from 666 donors were re-analyzed and high-resolution HLA genotyping was added so that TCR occurrence patterns could be studied. The later analysis used no new phenotypic data to find candidate immune exposures, relying instead on TCR beta sequences and their occurrence across donors. Along with the approximately 650-subject first cohort, a separate validation cohort of about 110 different subjects was used. The study at large found these results: In vitro tests confirmed that three of the cytomegalovirus-associated TCR beta chains recognize cytomegalovirus antigens. The authors suggested that the approach could potentially be generalized to other disease states and immunological phenotypes. Broadly in line with IMGT annotations, most TCR beta V segments showed up in productive rearrangements about 87% or about 30% of the time in an earlier analysis of a few hundred of the donors. The study gave a list of under 200 TCR beta chains associated with cytomegalovirus. An association between a missense DCLRE1C variant and V-gene and J-gene trimming of TCR beta chains was found in a later genetic analysis and replicated in an independent cohort. Several of the top co-occurrence clusters appeared to be linked to parvovirus B19, influenza, CMV and Epstein-Barr virus, according to a later analysis. Because counts were too low, approximately 18 rarely observed V segments, including chromosome 9 orphons, were excluded from the earlier analysis of about 500 of the donors. For the cohort, immune exposure information was limited to CMV serostatus. A further reported finding was that TCR beta sequences accurately predicted the HLA-A and HLA-B alleles for most subjects in the first cohort. According to a later analysis, most CMV-associated TCR beta chains appeared to be HLA-restricted, and the HLA associations seemed to be driven largely by CMV exposure. Some IMGT-functional V segments, including TRBV6-2 and TRBV6-3, could not be told apart with the 87-base-pair reads, so those segments were excluded. The classifier was reported to diagnose cytomegalovirus status with high specificity and sensitivity in both the original cohort and the validation cohort. Most TCR sequences were observed very rarely across donors, whereas some public TCRs were present in many individuals. Only TCR beta chains were sequenced in this cohort, and the absence of alpha or paired-chain data limited detectable features. Linkage disequilibrium might explain the correlated functional status among segregating V segments, but an unknown experimental factor could not be excluded. In a later analysis, HLA-associated TCR beta chains were found to be more clonally expanded and to have lower generation probabilities than equally common non-associated chains. Sequencing depth was assumed to be roughly uniform across donors in the presence/absence analyses, though that assumption may not hold. A cluster of highly shared sequence variants was judged likely to represent a technical artifact of the sequencing pipeline. Because HLA typing was missing for some donors at each locus, association tests included only the typed subset. A later analysis found that TCR association rates varied across HLA loci, with DRB1 alleles showing the most associated TCRs and HLA-C alleles the fewest. Strong co-occurrence of HLA alleles, especially DR and DQ, made assigning TCR associations to individual alleles difficult. A later analysis associated 16,951 TCR beta sequences with specific HLA alleles at a false discovery rate of 0.05. In a later genetic analysis, fewer N-insertions in productive TCRs were reported among donors in an Asian-associated ancestry cluster than the approximately 670-donor mean.

CDR1 and CDR2 are drawn from the germline V gene (reference sequence): SEHNR, FQNEAQ. Here V drops 1 base and J drops 3 bases, and the junction holds 11 bases not matched to any gene. The CDR3 goes from the cysteine to the phenylalanine over 17 residues. Only the CDR3 portion is preserved as DNA: 51 bases, with reading frame beginning at the first base. The cohort was made up of approximately 670 healthy bone marrow donors. Cohort members were all nominally healthy when sampled, although unrecorded immune exposures were likely present. The donor tested CMV seropositive, placing the donor among the 250 to 350 seropositive members of the cohort. A peripheral blood sample was collected from each donor, and TCR beta sequencing was performed on peripheral blood mononuclear cells. The Qiagen DNeasy Blood Extraction Kit was used to extract genomic DNA from the blood cell samples.

The sequence is built from TRBV7-9 and TRBJ1-2, with 7 junctional bases fitting TRBD1. The origin of this receptor is a woman aged 55 to 70 in good health and CMV-seropositive. The sample taken for sequencing was PBMCs. The DNA is TGTGCCAGCAGCTTAGAACAGGGGATAATCAGGGACTATGGCTACACCTTC. Its protein reads: CASSLEQGIIRDYGYTF. The entire variable domain, with the stretches around the CDR3 drawn from the reference TRBV7-9 and TRBJ1-2 proteins, is DTGVSQNPRHKITKRGQNVTFRCDPISEHNRLYWYRQTLGQGPEFLTYFQNEAQLEKSRLLSDRFSAERPKGSFSTLEIQRTEQGDSAMYLCASSLEQGIIRDYGYTFGSGTRLTVV.